This record looks at one TCR beta chain sequence and its context. Its antigen is not identified. This sample was taken from a study of blood T cells in healthy people across ages. Study findings and constraints: Roughly linearly, TCR beta diversity per million T cells fell as age increased.

Per the germline V gene, CDR1 is SGHTA and CDR2 is FQGNSA. The CDR3 is made up of 14 amino acids. Trimming removed 7 bases from V and 1 base from J, with 13 bases in between. Sample-barcoded 5' priming and a J-beta primer mix drove a second PCR of about 6 to 12 cycles. TCRdb fed the 5' RACE reads into MiXCR, producing one record per CDR3 protein. The sample comprises 700,000 to 950,000 distinct CDR3 sequences, 40% to 45% of which are singletons, and roughly 20% rests with the top ten. The TCR comes from a woman aged 55-75 years in good health. The sample taken for sequencing was blood. The genes are TRBV7-2 and TRBJ1-1; no definite D call. CDR3 amino acids: CASTKRARNTEAFF. CDR3 bases: TGTGCCAGCACCAAAAGGGCGCGGAACACTGAAGCTTTCTTT.